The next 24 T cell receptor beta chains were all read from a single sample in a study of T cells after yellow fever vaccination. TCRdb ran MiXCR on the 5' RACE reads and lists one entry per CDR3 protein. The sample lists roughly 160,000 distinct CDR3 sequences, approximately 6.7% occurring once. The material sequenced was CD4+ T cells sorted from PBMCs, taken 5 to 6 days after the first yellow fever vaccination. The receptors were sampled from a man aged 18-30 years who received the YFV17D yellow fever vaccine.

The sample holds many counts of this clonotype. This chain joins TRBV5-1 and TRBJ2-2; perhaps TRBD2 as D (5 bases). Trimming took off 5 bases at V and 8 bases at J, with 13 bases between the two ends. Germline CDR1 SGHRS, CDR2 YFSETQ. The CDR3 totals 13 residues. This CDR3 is CASSLRSGGELFF. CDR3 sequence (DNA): TGCGCCAGCAGTCTCCGGTCGGGAGGGGAGCTGTTTTTT.

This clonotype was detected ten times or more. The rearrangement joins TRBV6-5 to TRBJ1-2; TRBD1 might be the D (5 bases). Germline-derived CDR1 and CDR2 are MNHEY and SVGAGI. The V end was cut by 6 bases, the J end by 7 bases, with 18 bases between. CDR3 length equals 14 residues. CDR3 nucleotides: TGTGCCAGCAGGGGGCAGGACGGTTCTTTTGGCTACACCTTC. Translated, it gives CASRGQDGSFGYTF.

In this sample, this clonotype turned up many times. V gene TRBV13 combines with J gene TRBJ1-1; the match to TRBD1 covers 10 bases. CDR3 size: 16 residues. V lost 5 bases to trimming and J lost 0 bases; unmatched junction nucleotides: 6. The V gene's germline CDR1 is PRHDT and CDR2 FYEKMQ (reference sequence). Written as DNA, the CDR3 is TGTGCCAGCAGCCGGAGGACAGGGGGATTGAACACTGAAGCTTTCTTT. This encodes CASSRRTGGLNTEAFF.

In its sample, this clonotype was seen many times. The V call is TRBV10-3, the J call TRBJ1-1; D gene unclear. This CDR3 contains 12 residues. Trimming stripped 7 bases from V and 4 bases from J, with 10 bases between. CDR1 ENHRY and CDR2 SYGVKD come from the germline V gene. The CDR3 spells CAIKEGGTEAFF. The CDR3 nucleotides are TGTGCCATCAAGGAAGGAGGCACTGAAGCTTTCTTT.

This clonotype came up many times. CDR3 nucleotide sequence: TGTGCCAGCTCACCAGGGACAGGGAACAAAGATGAGCAGTTCTTC. It specifies CASSPGTGNKDEQFF. The chain uses TRBV18 and TRBJ2-1; TRBD1 matches 9 bases. V lost 2 bases to trimming and J lost 8 bases; unmatched junction nucleotides: 7. CDR3 length equals 15 residues. The germline V gene encodes CDR1 KGHSH and CDR2 LQKENI.

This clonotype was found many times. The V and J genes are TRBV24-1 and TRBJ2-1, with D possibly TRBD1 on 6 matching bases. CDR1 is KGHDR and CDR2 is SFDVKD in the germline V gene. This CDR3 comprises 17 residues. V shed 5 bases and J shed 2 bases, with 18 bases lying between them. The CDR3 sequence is CATSASLKQGPYNEQFF. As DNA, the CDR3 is TGTGCCACCAGTGCTTCTCTGAAACAGGGTCCCTACAATGAGCAGTTCTTC.

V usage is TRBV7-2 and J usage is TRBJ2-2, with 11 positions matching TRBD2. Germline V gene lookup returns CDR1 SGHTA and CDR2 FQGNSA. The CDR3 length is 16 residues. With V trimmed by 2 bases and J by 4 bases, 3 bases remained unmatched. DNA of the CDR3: TGTGCCAGCAGCTTATTAGCGGGGGGGTCCACCGGGGAGCTGTTTTTT. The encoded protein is CASSLLAGGSTGELFF.

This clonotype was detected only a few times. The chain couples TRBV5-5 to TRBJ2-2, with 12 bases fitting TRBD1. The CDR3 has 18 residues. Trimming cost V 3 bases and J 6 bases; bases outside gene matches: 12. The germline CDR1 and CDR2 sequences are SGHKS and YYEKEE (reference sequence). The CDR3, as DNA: TGTGCCAGCAGCTCCGGGACAGGGGGCTCGATTTTCTCCGGGGAGCTGTTTTTT. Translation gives CASSSGTGGSIFSGELFF.

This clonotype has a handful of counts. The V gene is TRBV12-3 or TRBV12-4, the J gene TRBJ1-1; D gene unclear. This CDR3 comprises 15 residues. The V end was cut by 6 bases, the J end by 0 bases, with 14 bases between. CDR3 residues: CASRGGGSMNTEAFF. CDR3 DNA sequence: TGTGCCAGCAGGGGTGGAGGGAGCATGAACACTGAAGCTTTCTTT.

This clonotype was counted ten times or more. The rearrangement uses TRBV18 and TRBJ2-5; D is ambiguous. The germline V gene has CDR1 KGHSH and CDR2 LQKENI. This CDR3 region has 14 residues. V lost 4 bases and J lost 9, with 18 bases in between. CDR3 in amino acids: CASSHLPGPEAQYF. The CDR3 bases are TGTGCCAGCTCACACCTTCCGGGCCCCGAGGCCCAGTACTTC. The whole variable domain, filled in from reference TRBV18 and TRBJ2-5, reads NAGVMQNPRHLVRRRGQEARLRCSPMKGHSHVYWYRQLPEEGLKFMVYLQKENIIDESGMPKERFSAEFPKEGPSILRIQQVVRGDSAAYFCASSHLPGPEAQYFGPGTRLLVL.

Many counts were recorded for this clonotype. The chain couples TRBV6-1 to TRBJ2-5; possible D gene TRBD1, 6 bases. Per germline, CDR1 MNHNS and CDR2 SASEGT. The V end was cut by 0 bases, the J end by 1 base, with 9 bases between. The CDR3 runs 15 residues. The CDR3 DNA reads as TGTGCCAGCAGTGAAGCGGGGGCCCCCCAAGAGACCCAGTACTTC. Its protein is CASSEAGAPQETQYF.

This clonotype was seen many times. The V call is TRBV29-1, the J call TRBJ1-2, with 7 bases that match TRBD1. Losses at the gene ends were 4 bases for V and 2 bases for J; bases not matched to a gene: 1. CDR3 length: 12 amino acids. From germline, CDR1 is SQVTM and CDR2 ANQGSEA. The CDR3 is CSVGTGNYGYTF. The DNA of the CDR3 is TGCAGCGTTGGGACAGGCAACTATGGCTACACCTTC.

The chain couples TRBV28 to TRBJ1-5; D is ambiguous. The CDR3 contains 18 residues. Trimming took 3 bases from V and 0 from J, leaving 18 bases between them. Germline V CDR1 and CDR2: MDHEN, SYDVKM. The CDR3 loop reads CASSFWETARYSNQPQHF. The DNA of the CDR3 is TGTGCCAGCAGTTTCTGGGAGACGGCCCGCTATAGCAATCAGCCCCAGCATTTT. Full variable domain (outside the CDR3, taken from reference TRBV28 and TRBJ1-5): DVKVTQSSRYLVKRTGEKVFLECVQDMDHENMFWYRQDPGLGLRLIYFSYDVKMKEKGDIPEGYSVSREKKERFSLILESASTNQTSMYLCASSFWETARYSNQPQHFGDGTRLSIL.

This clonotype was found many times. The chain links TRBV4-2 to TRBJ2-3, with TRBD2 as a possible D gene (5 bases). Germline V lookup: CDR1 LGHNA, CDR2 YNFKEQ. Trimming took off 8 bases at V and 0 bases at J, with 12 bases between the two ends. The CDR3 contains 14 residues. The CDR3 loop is CASAPSRSTDTQYF. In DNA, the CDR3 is TGTGCCAGCGCCCCTAGCAGGAGCACAGATACGCAGTATTTT.

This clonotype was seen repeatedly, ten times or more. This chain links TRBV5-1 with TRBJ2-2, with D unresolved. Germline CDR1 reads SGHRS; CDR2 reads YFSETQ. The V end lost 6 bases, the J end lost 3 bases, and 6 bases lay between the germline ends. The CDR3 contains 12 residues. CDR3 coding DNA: TGCGCCAGCATCCAGGACACCGGGGAGCTGTTTTTT. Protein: CASIQDTGELFF. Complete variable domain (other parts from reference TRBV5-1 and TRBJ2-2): KAGVTQTPRYLIKTRGQQVTLSCSPISGHRSVSWYQQTPGQGLQFLFEYFSETQRNKGNFPGRFSGRQFSNSRSEMNVSTLELGDSALYLCASIQDTGELFFGEGSRLTVL.

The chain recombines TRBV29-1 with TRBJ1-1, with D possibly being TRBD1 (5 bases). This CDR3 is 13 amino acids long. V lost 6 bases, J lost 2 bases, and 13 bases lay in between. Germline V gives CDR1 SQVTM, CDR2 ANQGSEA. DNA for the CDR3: TGCAGCGTCTCAGGGAGGGCAAACACTGAAGCTTTCTTT. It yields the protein CSVSGRANTEAFF.

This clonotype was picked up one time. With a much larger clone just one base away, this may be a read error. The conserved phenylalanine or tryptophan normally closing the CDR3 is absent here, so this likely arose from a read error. In DNA form, the CDR3 reads TGTGCCACCACAGGTGGCGAACAAGAGACCCAGTACCTC. This codes for CATTGGEQETQYL. The chain links TRBV18 to TRBJ2-5, with D perhaps matching TRBD1 (5 bases). V gave up 10 bases and J gave up 2 bases, with 14 bases separating them. CDR3 length: 13 residues. CDR1 and CDR2 from the germline V gene are KGHSH and LQKENI.

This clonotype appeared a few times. Written as DNA, the CDR3 is TGTGCCAGCAGTGAATATGGCTACAAAGAGACCCAGTACTTC. Amino acids: CASSEYGYKETQYF. The chain uses TRBV25-1 and TRBJ2-5, with no clear D. V shed 0 bases and J shed 3 bases, with 8 bases lying between them. This CDR3 comprises 14 residues. Germline CDR1 reads MGHDK; CDR2 reads SYGVNS. Combining the CDR3 with reference TRBV25-1 and TRBJ2-5 gives the whole variable domain EADIYQTPRYLVIGTGKKITLECSQTMGHDKMYWYQQDPGMELHLIHYSYGVNSTEKGDLSSESTVSRIRTEHFPLTLESARPSHTSQYLCASSEYGYKETQYFGPGTRLLVL.

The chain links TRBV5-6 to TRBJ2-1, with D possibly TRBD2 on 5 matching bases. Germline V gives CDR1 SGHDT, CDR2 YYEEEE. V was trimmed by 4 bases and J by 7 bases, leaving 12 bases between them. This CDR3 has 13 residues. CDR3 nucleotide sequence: TGTGCCAGCAGCCACGGGGTCGGGAATGAGCAGTTCTTC. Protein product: CASSHGVGNEQFF.

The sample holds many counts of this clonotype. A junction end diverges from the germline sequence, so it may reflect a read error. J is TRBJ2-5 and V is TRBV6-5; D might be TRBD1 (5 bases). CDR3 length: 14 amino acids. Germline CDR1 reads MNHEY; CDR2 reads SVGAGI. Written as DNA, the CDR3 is TGTGCCAGCAGTGACTCCGCAGGGCAAGAGACCCAGTACTTC. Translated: CASSDSAGQETQYF.

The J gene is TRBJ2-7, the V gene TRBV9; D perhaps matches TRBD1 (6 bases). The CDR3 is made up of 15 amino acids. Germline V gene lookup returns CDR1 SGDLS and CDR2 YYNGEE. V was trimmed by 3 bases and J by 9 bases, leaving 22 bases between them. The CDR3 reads CASSDRDTPFAGQYF. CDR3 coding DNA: TGTGCCAGCAGCGACCGGGACACCCCCTTCGCGGGGCAGTACTTC.

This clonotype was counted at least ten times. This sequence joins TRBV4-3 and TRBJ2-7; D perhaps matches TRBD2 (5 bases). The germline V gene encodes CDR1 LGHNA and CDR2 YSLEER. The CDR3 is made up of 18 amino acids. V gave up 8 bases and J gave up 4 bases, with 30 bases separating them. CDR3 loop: CASQPRAERPPNYYEQYV. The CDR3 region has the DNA TGCGCCAGCCAGCCAAGGGCGGAGCGGCCCCCTAATTATTACGAGCAGTACGTC.

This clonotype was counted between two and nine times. The chain's CDR3 is CASSPRQGPNYNEQFF. The CDR3 bases are TGTGCCAGCTCACCACGACAGGGGCCGAATTACAATGAGCAGTTCTTC. The chain recombines TRBV18 with TRBJ2-1, with 8 nucleotides matching TRBD1. The CDR3 runs 16 residues. V shed 1 base and J 4 bases; nucleotides not matched to a gene: 6. From germline, CDR1 is KGHSH and CDR2 LQKENI.

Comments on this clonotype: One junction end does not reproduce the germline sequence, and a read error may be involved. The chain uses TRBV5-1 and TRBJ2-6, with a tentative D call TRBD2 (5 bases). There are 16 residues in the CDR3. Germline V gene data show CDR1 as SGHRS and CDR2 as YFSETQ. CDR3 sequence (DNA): TGCGACAGCAGCTTGGTTGCGGGTTCTGGGGCCAACGTCCTGACTTTC. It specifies CDSSLVAGSGANVLTF.